This TCR beta chain was recovered during a study of shared clonotypes between healthy human individuals. Profiled with immunoSEQ multiplex PCR; TCRdb holds only in-frame clones, not every one. Of some 690,000 clones in the sample, roughly 91% were seen once. This clone was counted only a few times. The CDR3 runs 14 residues. CDR1 and CDR2 (germline): MDHEN, SYDVKM. The ends were cut back, 1 base at V and 5 bases at J, with 11 bases in the middle. The sequencing input was memory CD8+ T cells from PBMCs. As to subset: CD45RO+ cells pooled with CCR7-negative TemRA cells. The sequence was obtained from a man between 18 and 29 years old in good health. Some clones in this sample may be carry-over from other donors' samples. The V call is TRBV28, the J call TRBJ1-2, with TRBD1 as a possible D gene (5 bases). CDR3 sequence (DNA): TGTGCCAGCAGTTTATTGGGGGGAGGATATGGCTACACCTTC. Its translation is CASSLLGGGYGYTF.